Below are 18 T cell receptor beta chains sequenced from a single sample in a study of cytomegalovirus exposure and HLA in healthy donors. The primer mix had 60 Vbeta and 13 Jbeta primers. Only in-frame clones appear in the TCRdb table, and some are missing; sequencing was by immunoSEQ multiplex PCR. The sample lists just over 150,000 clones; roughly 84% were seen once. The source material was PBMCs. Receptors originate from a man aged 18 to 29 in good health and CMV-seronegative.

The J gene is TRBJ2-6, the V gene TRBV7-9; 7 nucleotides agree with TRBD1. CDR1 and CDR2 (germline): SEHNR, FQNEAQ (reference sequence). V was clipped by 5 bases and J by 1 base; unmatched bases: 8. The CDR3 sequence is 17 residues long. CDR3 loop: CASSRSGTASGANVLTF. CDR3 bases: TGTGCCAGCAGCCGATCCGGGACAGCTTCTGGGGCCAACGTCCTGACTTTC.

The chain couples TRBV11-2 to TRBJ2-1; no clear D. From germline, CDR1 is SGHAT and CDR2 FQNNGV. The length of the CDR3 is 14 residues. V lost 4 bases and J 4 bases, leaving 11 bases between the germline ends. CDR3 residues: CASSSTASYNEQFF. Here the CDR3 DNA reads TGTGCCAGCAGCTCCACCGCTAGTTACAATGAGCAGTTCTTC.

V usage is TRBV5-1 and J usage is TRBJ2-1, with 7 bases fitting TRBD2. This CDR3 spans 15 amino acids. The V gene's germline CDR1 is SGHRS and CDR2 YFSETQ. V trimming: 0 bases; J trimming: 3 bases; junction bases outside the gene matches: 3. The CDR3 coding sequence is TGCGCCAGCAGCTTGGGGACTAGGATCTACAATGAGCAGTTCTTC. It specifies CASSLGTRIYNEQFF.

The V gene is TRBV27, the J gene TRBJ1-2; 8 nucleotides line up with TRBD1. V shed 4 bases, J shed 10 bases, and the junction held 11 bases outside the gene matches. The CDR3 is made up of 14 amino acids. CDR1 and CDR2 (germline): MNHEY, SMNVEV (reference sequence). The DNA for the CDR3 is TGTGCCAGCAGTTACGGGGACAGGCCTGGGAACTACACCTTC. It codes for CASSYGDRPGNYTF.

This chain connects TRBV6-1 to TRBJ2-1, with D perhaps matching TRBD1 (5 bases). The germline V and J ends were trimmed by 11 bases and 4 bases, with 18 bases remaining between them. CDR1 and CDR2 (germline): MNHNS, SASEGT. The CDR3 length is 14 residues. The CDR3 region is CAFRVGDSYNEQFF. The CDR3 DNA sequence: TGTGCCTTCAGGGTGGGTGACTCTTACAATGAGCAGTTCTTC.

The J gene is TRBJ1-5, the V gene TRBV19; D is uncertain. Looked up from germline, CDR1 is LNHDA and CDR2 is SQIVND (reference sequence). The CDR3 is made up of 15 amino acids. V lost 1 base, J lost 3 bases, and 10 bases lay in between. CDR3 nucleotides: TGTGCCAGTAGTATAGTGGAGGCGAACAATCAGCCCCAGCATTTT. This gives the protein CASSIVEANNQPQHF.

In DNA form, the CDR3 reads TGTGCCAGCAGCCGGGATGGACAGCCCCAGCATTTT. It translates to CASSRDGQPQHF. The chain carries TRBV5-4 and TRBJ1-5, with D uncertain. This CDR3 is built from 12 residues. Germline V gene lookup returns CDR1 SGHNT and CDR2 YYREEE (reference sequence). Trimming took off 4 bases at V and 7 bases at J, with 9 bases between the two ends.

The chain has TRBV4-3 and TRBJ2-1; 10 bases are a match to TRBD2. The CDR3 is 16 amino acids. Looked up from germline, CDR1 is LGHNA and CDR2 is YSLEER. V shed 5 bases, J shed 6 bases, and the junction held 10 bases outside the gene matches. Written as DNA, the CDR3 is TGCGCCAGCAGCTACGCTAGCGGGAGAGTTGTCAATGAGCAGTTCTTC. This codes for CASSYASGRVVNEQFF.

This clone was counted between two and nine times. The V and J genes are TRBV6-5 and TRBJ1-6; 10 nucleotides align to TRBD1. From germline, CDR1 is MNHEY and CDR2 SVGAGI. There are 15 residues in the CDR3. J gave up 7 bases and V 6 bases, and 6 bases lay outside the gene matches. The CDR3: CASRGRDRGNSPLHF. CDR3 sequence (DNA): TGTGCCAGCAGGGGAAGGGACAGGGGAAATTCACCCCTCCACTTT.

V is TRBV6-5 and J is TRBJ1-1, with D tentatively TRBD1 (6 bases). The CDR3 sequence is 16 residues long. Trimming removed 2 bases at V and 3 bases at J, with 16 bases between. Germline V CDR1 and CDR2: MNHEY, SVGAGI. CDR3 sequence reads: CASSYGPQGTDTEAFF. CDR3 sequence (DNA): TGTGCCAGCAGTTACGGCCCCCAGGGGACGGACACTGAAGCTTTCTTT.

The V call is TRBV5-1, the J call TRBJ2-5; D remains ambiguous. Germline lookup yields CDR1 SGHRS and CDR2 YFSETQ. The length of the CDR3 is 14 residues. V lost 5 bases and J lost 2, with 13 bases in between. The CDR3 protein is CASRLRGNQETQYF. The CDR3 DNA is TGCGCCAGCAGACTGCGAGGAAATCAAGAGACCCAGTACTTC. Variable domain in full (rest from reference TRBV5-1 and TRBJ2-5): KAGVTQTPRYLIKTRGQQVTLSCSPISGHRSVSWYQQTPGQGLQFLFEYFSETQRNKGNFPGRFSGRQFSNSRSEMNVSTLELGDSALYLCASRLRGNQETQYFGPGTRLLVL.

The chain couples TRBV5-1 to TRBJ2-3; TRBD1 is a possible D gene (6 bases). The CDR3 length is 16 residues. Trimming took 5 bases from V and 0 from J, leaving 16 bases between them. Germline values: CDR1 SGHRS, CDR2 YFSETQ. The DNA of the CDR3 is TGCGCCAGCAGTCAGGGGACATTCCGAAGCACAGATACGCAGTATTTT. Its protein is CASSQGTFRSTDTQYF.

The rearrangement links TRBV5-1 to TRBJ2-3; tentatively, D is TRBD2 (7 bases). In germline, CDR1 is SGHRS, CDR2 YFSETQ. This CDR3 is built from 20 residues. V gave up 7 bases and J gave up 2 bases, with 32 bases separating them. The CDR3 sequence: CASHMGEGGEIHLTTDTQYF. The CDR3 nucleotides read TGCGCCAGCCACATGGGGGAGGGGGGCGAAATCCACCTGACCACAGATACGCAGTATTTT.

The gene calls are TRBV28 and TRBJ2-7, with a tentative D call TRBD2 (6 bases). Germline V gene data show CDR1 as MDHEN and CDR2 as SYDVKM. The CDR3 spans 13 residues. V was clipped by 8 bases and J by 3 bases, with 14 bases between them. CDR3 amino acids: CASGRAGNYEQYF. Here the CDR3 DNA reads TGTGCCAGCGGACGCGCGGGGAACTACGAGCAGTACTTC.

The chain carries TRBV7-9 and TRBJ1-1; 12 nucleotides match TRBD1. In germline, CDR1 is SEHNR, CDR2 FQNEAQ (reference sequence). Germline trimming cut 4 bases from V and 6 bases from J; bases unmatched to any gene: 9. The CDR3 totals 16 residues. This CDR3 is CASSSRDRGRKAEAFF. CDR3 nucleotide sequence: TGTGCCAGCAGCTCCCGGGACAGGGGGCGCAAGGCTGAAGCTTTCTTT.

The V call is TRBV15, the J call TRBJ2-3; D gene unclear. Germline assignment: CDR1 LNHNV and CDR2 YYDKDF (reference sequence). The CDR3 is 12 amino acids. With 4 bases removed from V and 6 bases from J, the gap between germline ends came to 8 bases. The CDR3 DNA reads TGTGCCACCAGCACTACTTCCGATACGCAGTATTTT. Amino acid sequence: CATSTTSDTQYF.

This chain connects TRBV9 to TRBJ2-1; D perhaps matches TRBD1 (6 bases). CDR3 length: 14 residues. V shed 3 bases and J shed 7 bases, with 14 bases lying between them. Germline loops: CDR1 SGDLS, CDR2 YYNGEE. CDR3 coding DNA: TGTGCCAGCAGCGGAACAGGGTTGGTGAATGAGCAGTTCTTC. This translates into CASSGTGLVNEQFF. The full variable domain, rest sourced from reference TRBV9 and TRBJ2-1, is DSGVTQTPKHLITATGQRVTLRCSPRSGDLSVYWYQQSLDQGLQFLIQYYNGEERAKGNILERFSAQQFPDLHSELNLSSLELGDSALYFCASSGTGLVNEQFFGPGTRLTVL.

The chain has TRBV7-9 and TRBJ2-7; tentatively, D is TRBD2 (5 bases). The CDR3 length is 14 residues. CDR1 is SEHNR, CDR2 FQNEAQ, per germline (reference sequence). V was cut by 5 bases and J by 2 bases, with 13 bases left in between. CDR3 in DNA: TGTGCCAGCAGCCCGGGGAGCGGTCCCTACGAGCAGTACTTC. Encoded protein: CASSPGSGPYEQYF.